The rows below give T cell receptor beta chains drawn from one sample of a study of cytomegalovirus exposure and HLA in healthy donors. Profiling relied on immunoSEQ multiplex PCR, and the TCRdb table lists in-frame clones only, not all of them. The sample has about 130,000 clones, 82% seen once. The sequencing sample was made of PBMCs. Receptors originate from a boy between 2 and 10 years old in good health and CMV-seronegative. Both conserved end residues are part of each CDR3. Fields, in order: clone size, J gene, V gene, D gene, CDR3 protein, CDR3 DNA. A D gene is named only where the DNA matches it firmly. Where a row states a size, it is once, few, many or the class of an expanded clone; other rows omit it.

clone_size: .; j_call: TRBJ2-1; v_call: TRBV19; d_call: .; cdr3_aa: CATQPLGPDYNEQFF; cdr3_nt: TGTGCCACTCAACCACTAGGACCAGACTACAATGAGCAGTTCTTC
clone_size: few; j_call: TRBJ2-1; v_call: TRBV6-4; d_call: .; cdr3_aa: CASSADSSYNEQFF; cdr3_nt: TGTGCCAGCAGTGCGGACAGCTCCTACAATGAGCAGTTCTTC
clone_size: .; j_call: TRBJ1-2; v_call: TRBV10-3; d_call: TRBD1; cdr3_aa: CAISEPPFDRDSPFYTF; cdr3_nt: TGTGCCATCAGTGAACCTCCATTTGACAGGGATTCCCCCTTCTACACCTTC
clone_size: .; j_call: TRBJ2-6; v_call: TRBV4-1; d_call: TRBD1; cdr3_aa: CASSQGGQADSGANVLTF; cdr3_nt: TGCGCCAGCAGCCAGGGGGGACAGGCGGACTCTGGGGCCAACGTCCTGACTTTC
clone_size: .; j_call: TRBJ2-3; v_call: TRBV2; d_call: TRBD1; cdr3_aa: CASSERRRRTGGSDTQYF; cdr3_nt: TGTGCCAGCAGTGAAAGGAGGCGACGGACAGGGGGTTCCGATACGCAGTATTTT
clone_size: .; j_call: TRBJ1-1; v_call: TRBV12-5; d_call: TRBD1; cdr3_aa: CASGSSRGAQHTEAFF; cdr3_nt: TGTGCTAGTGGTTCTTCCAGGGGGGCTCAGCACACTGAAGCTTTCTTT
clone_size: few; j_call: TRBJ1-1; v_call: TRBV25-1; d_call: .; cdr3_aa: CASTGTLHGKLGAFF; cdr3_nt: TGTGCCAGTACCGGGACACTCCACGGGAAGTTGGGAGCTTTCTTT
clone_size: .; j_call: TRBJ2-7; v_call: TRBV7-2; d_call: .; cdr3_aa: CASSLAMRGEQYF; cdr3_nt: TGTGCCAGCAGCTTAGCGATGCGGGGAGAGCAGTACTTC
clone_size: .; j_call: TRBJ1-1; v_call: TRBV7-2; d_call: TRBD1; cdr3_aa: CASSKSTGGDGGAFF; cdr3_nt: TGTGCCAGCAGCAAATCGACAGGGGGCGATGGGGGGGCTTTCTTT
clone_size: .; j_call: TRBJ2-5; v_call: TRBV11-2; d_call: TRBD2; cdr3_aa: CASSEPTSGVYQETQYF; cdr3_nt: TGTGCCAGCAGCGAACCGACTAGCGGGGTGTACCAAGAGACCCAGTACTTC